This entry lists 4 T cell receptor beta chains sequenced from one sample in a study of CD8 T cells in ankylosing spondylitis. TCRdb called the 5' RACE reads again in MiXCR, with one record for every CDR3 protein. The sample contains more than 30,000 distinct CDR3 sequences, 13% of which appear only once. The specimen was synovial fluid, either unsorted or a sorted T cell fraction (not recorded which). Receptors originate from a male donor with ankylosing spondylitis.

This clonotype was counted a few times. This chain connects TRBV6-5 to TRBJ1-2, with D possibly being TRBD1 (5 bases). The CDR3 loop spans 11 amino acids. Germline-derived CDR1 and CDR2 are MNHEY and SVGAGI. Between the trimmed V and J ends, which lost 8 bases and 8 bases, there was a span of 12 bases. The CDR3 loop reads CASVGGKGYTF. DNA of the CDR3: TGTGCCAGCGTGGGGGGGAAGGGCTACACCTTC.

This clonotype has at least ten counts. This rearrangement joins TRBV2 to TRBJ1-6, with D unclear. The CDR3 consists of 12 residues. Germline V gene lookup returns CDR1 SNHLY and CDR2 FYNNEI. V lost 0 bases and J lost 18, with 12 bases in between. The CDR3 DNA reads TGTGCCAGCAGTGAAGCCGTCAGAGGCCCCCACTTT. Encoded protein: CASSEAVRGPHF. The variable domain in full, completed from reference TRBV2 and TRBJ1-6, reads EPEVTQTPSHQVTQMGQEVILRCVPISNHLYFYWYRQILGQKVEFLVSFYNNEISEKSEIFDDQFSVERPDGSNFTLKIRSTKLEDSAMYFCASSEAVRGPHFGNGTRLTVT.

V and J are TRBV5-5 and TRBJ1-2; a weak D match, TRBD1 (5 bases). This CDR3 is built from 14 residues. Between the trimmed V and J ends, which lost 4 bases and 6 bases, there was a span of 16 bases. Looked up from germline, CDR1 is SGHKS and CDR2 is YYEKEE (reference sequence). CDR3 sequence: CASSQTRTGDGYTF. The CDR3 region has the DNA TGTGCCAGCAGCCAAACACGTACAGGAGATGGCTACACCTTC.

Written as DNA, the CDR3 is TGTGCCAGCAGTCGACTAGTGGAGGAGACCCAGTACTTC. Protein product: CASSRLVEETQYF. This chain links TRBV6-2 or TRBV6-3 with TRBJ2-5; TRBD2 might be the D (6 bases). Trimming stripped 5 bases from V and 5 bases from J, with 12 bases between. Germline assignment: CDR1 MNHEY and CDR2 SVGEGT. The length of the CDR3 is 13 residues.